This section outlines one T cell receptor (beta chain) sequence together with its context. Its target is not known. This entry is derived from a study of radiotherapy plus CTLA-4 blockade in lung cancer. Study-wide findings and caveats: Clones derived from tumor TCRs expanded in blood after radiotherapy plus ipilimumab.

Here immunoSEQ multiplex PCR was the method, and the copy in TCRdb shows in-frame clones only, minus some. The sample lists 80,000 to 95,000 clones; roughly four fifths were seen once. Germline CDR1 DFQATT, CDR2 SNEGSKA (reference sequence). V was shortened by 3 bases and J by 13 bases, with 13 bases between the two germline ends. CDR3 length: 11 residues. The chain employs TRBV20-1 and TRBJ2-1; no clear D gene. This receptor was obtained from a human donor with non-small cell lung cancer who had stable disease on radiotherapy plus ipilimumab. The sequencing here drew on peripheral blood, taken from a patient treated with radiotherapy plus ipilimumab. CDR3 DNA sequence: TGCAGTGCTAGCCGAGGTAGCAAACAGTTCTTC. Its protein product is CSASRGSKQFF.